The clone carrying this T cell receptor beta chain was observed a few times. The data were taken from a study of response to subunit inactivated influenza vaccine. In TCRdb, the RT-PCR reads were re-called with MiXCR into one record per CDR3 protein. In the table there are 650,000 or so distinct CDR3 sequences, 12% to 15% of which are singletons. V was clipped by 6 bases and J by 0 bases, with 12 bases between them. Germline values: CDR1 LNHNV, CDR2 YYDKDF (reference sequence). There are 15 residues in the CDR3. Specimen: PBMCs from blood, collected less than 15 days before vaccination. The chain couples TRBV15 to TRBJ1-5; D is ambiguous. The sequence was collected from a man aged 50 to 60 who received an inactivated influenza vaccine. The CDR3 region has the DNA TGTGCCACCAGTGGGGAGTCGTATAGCAATCAGCCCCAGCATTTT. Translating it yields CATSGESYSNQPQHF.